The next 12 T cell receptor beta chains were all read from a single sample in a study of blood T cell repertoires in COVID-19. Using immunoSEQ multiplex PCR, the repertoire was profiled, and TCRdb retains in-frame clones only, with some absent. Here the sample spans around 150,000 clones, roughly four fifths being singletons. The source material was peripheral blood. These receptors came from a human donor in a cohort sampled during active COVID-19.

The rearrangement links TRBV28 to TRBJ1-5; possible D gene TRBD1, 5 bases. V shed 4 bases and J shed 5 bases, with 18 bases lying between them. Germline lookup yields CDR1 MDHEN and CDR2 SYDVKM. This CDR3 spans 16 amino acids. For the CDR3, the DNA is TGTGCCAGCAGTTCCTATGGGACGGGGGGACATCAGCCCCAGCATTTT. This encodes CASSSYGTGGHQPQHF.

Written as DNA, the CDR3 is TGTGCCATCAGTGAGACCGCCGCAGGGGGCAACGAGCAGTACTTC. It is translated as CAISETAAGGNEQYF. The gene calls are TRBV10-3 and TRBJ2-7; 8 bases agree with TRBD1. With 2 bases clipped from V and 5 bases from J, the junction kept 8 bases outside the gene matches. Germline loops: CDR1 ENHRY, CDR2 SYGVKD. The CDR3 spans 15 residues.

Only one count was recorded for this clone. The CDR3 nucleotides read TGTGCCAGCACCATCCTCCTGGCCACTGAAGCTTTCTTT. Protein: CASTILLATEAFF. The V and J genes are TRBV12-3 or TRBV12-4 and TRBJ1-1, with D unclear. The CDR3 contains 13 residues. Between the trimmed V and J ends, which lost 7 bases and 4 bases, there was a span of 13 bases.

The rearrangement uses TRBV5-1 and TRBJ2-7; TRBD2 is a possible D gene (5 bases). V was shortened by 4 bases and J by 6 bases, with 14 bases between the two germline ends. Germline values: CDR1 SGHRS, CDR2 YFSETQ. This CDR3 is 13 amino acids long. In nucleotides, the CDR3 is TGCGCCAGCAGCGTTGACGGGGAGCCCGAGCAGTACTTC. This encodes CASSVDGEPEQYF.

This chain uses TRBV18 with TRBJ1-1; 8 bases line up with TRBD1. There are 15 residues in the CDR3. CDR1 KGHSH and CDR2 LQKENI come from the germline V gene. Trimming cost V 3 bases and J 5 bases; bases outside gene matches: 8. The chain's CDR3 is CASSPWTGLHTEAFF. The CDR3 nucleotides are TGTGCCAGCTCACCCTGGACAGGGTTACATACTGAAGCTTTCTTT.

The gene calls are TRBV7-9 and TRBJ2-3; a possible D gene is TRBD1 (7 bases). Germline assignment: CDR1 SEHNR and CDR2 FQNEAQ (reference sequence). Trimming shortened V by 10 bases and J by 5 bases, and 19 bases separated the two germline ends. The CDR3 has 14 residues. The CDR3: CATRGATLIDTQYF. The CDR3 DNA is TGTGCCACCAGGGGGGCGACCTTGATAGATACGCAGTATTTT.

The chain combines TRBV19 with TRBJ1-2, with TRBD1 matching 9 bases. There are 14 residues in the CDR3. The V segment lost 3 bases and the J segment 7 bases; nucleotides outside the gene matches: 6. The V gene's germline CDR1 is LNHDA and CDR2 SQIVND (reference sequence). The CDR3 region is CASSMDRGLSGYTF. CDR3 coding DNA: TGTGCCAGTAGTATGGACAGGGGCTTATCTGGCTACACCTTC.

The rearrangement joins TRBV3-1 (or the pseudogene TRBV3-2) to TRBJ2-6; 8 bases match TRBD1. V gave up 3 bases and J gave up 0 bases; unmatched junction bases: 7. This CDR3 is 18 amino acids long. Germline-derived CDR1 and CDR2 are LGHDT and YNNKEL (reference sequence). CDR3 sequence: CASSQRQGINSGANVLTF. The CDR3 coding sequence is TGTGCCAGCAGCCAGAGACAGGGGATAAACTCTGGGGCCAACGTCCTGACTTTC.

The genes are TRBV5-5 and TRBJ2-5, with 11 bases fitting TRBD2. The CDR3 spans 15 residues. Germline lookup yields CDR1 SGHKS and CDR2 YYEKEE (reference sequence). The junction had 4 bases not matched to a gene; V was cut back by 3 bases and J by 3 bases. CDR3 DNA sequence: TGTGCCAGCAGCTCTCCGGGACTAGCGGAAGAGACCCAGTACTTC. It encodes CASSSPGLAEETQYF.

This clone occurred once. This chain links TRBV6-2 or TRBV6-3 with TRBJ1-2; D is perhaps TRBD1 (5 bases). The V and J ends lost 2 bases and 0 bases respectively, with 13 bases between them. CDR1 is MNHEY, CDR2 SVGEGT, per germline. The CDR3 is made up of 16 amino acids. In DNA, the CDR3 is TGTGCCAGCAGTTACGGTCCAGGGAGGCCTAACTATGGCTACACCTTC. Protein product: CASSYGPGRPNYGYTF.

The chain combines TRBV7-2 with TRBJ2-3; 9 nucleotides line up with TRBD1. Losses at the gene ends were 5 bases for V and 0 bases for J; bases not matched to a gene: 6. The CDR3 length is 16 residues. Germline values: CDR1 SGHTA, CDR2 FQGNSA. CDR3 amino acids: CASSMRGQGSTDTQYF. CDR3 in DNA: TGTGCCAGCAGCATGAGGGGACAGGGAAGCACAGATACGCAGTATTTT. Using reference TRBV7-2 and TRBJ2-3 for the parts outside the CDR3, the full variable domain is GAGVSQSPSNKVTEKGKDVELRCDPISGHTALYWYRQSLGQGLEFLIYFQGNSAPDKSGLPSDRFSAERTGGSVSTLTIQRTQQEDSAVYLCASSMRGQGSTDTQYFGPGTRLTVL.

The rearrangement joins TRBV28 to TRBJ2-5; D is perhaps TRBD2 (7 bases). The germline V and J ends were trimmed by 5 bases and 3 bases, with 22 bases remaining between them. This CDR3 contains 17 residues. In germline, CDR1 is MDHEN, CDR2 SYDVKM. DNA of the CDR3: TGTGCCAGCAGTAGCTGGGGGGGCCGGACATCTGAAGAGACCCAGTACTTC. Its translation: CASSSWGGRTSEETQYF.